This T cell receptor (beta chain) was recorded in a study of Tregs in tolerant kidney transplant recipients. Study information: Mixed chimerism was transient after nonmyeloablative marrow transplants from related graft donors. Findings of the study overall: The most relevant donor-specific Treg TCRbeta repertoire apparently came from expansion with activated donor B cells. For some patients, primers changed over time, blocking nucleotide-level comparison.

CD4+CD25+CD127- Tregs, CD4+CD25- non-Tregs, CD4 and CD8 cells were sorted. The ends lost 4 bases at V and 4 bases at J; junction bases unmatched: 8. Germline V gene lookup returns CDR1 SGHTA and CDR2 FQGNSA. CDR3 length: 15 residues. As to this clone: The antigen remains undetermined. The CDR3 goes on 3 residues after the read ends, and that part is filled in from the germline J gene.

Data came from immunoSEQ multiplex PCR; TCRdb stores just in-frame clones and leaves some out. This listing includes about 30,000 clones. This TCR came from a human donor who received a combined kidney and bone marrow transplant. The specimen comprised CD8+ T cells from blood, sampled before the transplant. The V gene is TRBV7-2, the J gene TRBJ2-7; 9 nucleotides align to TRBD1. CDR3 sequence: CASSWGTGTGYEQYF. Incomplete CDR3 DNA: TGTGCCAGCAGCTGGGGGACAGGGACTGGTTACGAG. Complete variable domain (other parts from reference TRBV7-2 and TRBJ2-7): GAGVSQSPSNKVTEKGKDVELRCDPISGHTALYWYRQSLGQGLEFLIYFQGNSAPDKSGLPSDRFSAERTGGSVSTLTIQRTQQEDSAVYLCASSWGTGTGYEQYFGPGTRLTVT.